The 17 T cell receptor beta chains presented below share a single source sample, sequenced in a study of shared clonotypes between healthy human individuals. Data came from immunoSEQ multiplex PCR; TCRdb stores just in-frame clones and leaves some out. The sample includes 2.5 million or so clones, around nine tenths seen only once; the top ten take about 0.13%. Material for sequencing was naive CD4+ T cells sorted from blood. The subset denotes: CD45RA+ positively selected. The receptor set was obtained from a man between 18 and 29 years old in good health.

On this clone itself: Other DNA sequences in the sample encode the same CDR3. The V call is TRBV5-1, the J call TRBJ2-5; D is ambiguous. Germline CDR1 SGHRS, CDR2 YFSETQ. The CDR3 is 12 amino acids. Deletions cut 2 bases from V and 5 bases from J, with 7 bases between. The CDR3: CASSFGSETQYF. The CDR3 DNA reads TGCGCCAGCAGCTTTGGTTCGGAGACCCAGTACTTC.

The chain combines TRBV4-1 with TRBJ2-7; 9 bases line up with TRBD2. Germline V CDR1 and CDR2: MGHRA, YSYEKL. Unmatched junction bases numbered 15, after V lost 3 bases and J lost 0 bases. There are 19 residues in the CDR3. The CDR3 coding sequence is TGCGCCAGCAGCCAGAGGACAGCGGGAGGCTTAGCCTTCTCCTACGAGCAGTACTTC. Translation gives CASSQRTAGGLAFSYEQYF.

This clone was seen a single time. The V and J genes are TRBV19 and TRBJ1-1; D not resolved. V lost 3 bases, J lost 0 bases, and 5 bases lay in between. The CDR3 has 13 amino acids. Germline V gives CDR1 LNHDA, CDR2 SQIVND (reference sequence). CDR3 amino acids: CASSMQLNTEAFF. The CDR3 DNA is TGTGCCAGTAGTATGCAGTTGAACACTGAAGCTTTCTTT.

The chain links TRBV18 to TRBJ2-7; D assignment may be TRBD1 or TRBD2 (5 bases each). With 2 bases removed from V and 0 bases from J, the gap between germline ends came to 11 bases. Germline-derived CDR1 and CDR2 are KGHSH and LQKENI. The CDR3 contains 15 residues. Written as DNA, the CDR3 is TGTGCCAGCTCACCATCGGGGCAAAGCTCCTACGAGCAGTACTTC. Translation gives CASSPSGQSSYEQYF.

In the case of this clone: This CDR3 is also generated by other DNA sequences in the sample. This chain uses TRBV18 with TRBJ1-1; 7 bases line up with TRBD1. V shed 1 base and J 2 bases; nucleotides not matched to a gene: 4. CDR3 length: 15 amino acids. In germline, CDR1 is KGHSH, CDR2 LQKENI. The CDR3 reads CASSPRAGGNTEAFF. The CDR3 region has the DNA TGTGCCAGCTCACCACGGGCAGGGGGAAACACTGAAGCTTTCTTT.

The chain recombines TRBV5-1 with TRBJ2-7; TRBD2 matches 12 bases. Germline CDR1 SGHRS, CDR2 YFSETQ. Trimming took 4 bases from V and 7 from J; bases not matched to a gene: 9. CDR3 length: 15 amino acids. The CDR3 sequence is CASSPFGLAGSEQYF. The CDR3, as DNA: TGCGCCAGCAGCCCCTTCGGACTAGCGGGATCTGAGCAGTACTTC.

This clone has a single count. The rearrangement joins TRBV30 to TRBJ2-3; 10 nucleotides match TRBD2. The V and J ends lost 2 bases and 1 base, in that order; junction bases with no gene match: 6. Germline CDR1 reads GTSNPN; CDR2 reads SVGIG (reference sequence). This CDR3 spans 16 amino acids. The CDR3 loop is CAWSTSSGGGTDTQYF. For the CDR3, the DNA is TGTGCCTGGAGTACCTCTAGCGGGGGTGGCACAGATACGCAGTATTTT.

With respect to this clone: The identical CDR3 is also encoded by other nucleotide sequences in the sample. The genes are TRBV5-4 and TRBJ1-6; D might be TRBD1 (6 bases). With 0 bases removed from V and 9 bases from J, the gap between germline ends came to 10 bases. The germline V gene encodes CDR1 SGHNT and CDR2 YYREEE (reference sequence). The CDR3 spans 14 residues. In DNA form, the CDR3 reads TGTGCCAGCAGCTTGGGGGGGCTCGGTTCACCCCTCCACTTT. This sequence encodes CASSLGGLGSPLHF.

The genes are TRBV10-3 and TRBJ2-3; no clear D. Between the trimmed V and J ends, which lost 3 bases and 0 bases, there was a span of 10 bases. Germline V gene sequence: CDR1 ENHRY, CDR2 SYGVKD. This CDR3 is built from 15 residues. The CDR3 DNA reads TGTGCCATCAGTGACCGGTTAACTAGCACAGATACGCAGTATTTT. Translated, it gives CAISDRLTSTDTQYF.

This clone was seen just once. This chain's CDR3 is CASRNRTGTGGYEQYF. DNA for the CDR3: TGTGCCAGCAGGAACAGAACCGGGACGGGGGGATACGAGCAGTACTTC. This chain joins TRBV2 and TRBJ2-7; 7 bases fit TRBD2. V lost 6 bases and J lost 4; bases outside the gene matches: 15. The CDR3 sequence is 16 residues long. CDR1 is SNHLY, CDR2 FYNNEI, per germline.

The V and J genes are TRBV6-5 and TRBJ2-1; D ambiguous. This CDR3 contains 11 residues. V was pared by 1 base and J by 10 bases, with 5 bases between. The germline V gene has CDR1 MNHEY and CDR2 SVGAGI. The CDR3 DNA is TGTGCCAGCAGTTACTACGGCGAGCAGTTCTTC. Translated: CASSYYGEQFF.

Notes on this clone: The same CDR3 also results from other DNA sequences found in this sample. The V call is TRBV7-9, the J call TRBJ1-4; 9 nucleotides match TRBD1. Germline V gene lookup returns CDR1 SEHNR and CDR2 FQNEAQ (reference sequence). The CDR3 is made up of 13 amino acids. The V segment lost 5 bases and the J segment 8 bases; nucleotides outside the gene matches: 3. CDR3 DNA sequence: TGTGCCAGCAGCCGGGACAGGGACGAAAAACTGTTTTTT. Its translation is CASSRDRDEKLFF. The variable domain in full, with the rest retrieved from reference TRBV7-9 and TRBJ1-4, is DTGVSQNPRHKITKRGQNVTFRCDPISEHNRLYWYRQTLGQGPEFLTYFQNEAQLEKSRLLSDRFSAERPKGSFSTLEIQRTEQGDSAMYLCASSRDRDEKLFFGSGTQLSVL.

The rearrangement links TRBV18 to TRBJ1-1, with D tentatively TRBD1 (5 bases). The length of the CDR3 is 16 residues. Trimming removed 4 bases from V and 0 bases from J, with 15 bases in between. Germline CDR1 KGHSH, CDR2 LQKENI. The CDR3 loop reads CASSRRPTDMNTEAFF. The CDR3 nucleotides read TGTGCCAGCTCACGGAGGCCGACAGATATGAACACTGAAGCTTTCTTT.

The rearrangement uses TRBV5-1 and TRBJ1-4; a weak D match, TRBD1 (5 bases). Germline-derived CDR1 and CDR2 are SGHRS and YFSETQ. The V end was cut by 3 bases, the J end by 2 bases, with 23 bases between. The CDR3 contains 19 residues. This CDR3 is CASSYSPGRASFTNEKLFF. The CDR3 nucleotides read TGCGCCAGCAGCTACTCACCGGGACGGGCCTCTTTCACTAATGAAAAACTGTTTTTT.

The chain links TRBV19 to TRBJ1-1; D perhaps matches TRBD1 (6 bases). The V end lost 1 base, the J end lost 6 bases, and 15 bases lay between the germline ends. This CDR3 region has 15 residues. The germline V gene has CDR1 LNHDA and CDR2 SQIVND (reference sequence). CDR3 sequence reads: CASSIVETGIAEAFF. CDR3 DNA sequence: TGTGCCAGTAGTATAGTAGAGACAGGAATCGCTGAAGCTTTCTTT.

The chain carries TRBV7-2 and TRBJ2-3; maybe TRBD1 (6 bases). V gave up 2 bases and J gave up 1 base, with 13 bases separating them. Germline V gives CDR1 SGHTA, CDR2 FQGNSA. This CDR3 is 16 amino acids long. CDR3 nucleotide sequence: TGTGCCAGCAGCTTATTTTACGCAGGGGGCACAGATACGCAGTATTTT. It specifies CASSLFYAGGTDTQYF.

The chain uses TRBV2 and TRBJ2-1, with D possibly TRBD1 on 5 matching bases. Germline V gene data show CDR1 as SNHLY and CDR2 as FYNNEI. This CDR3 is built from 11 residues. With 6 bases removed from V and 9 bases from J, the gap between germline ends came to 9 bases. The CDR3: CASRTDSEQFF. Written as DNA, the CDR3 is TGTGCCAGCAGGACAGATTCTGAGCAGTTCTTC.